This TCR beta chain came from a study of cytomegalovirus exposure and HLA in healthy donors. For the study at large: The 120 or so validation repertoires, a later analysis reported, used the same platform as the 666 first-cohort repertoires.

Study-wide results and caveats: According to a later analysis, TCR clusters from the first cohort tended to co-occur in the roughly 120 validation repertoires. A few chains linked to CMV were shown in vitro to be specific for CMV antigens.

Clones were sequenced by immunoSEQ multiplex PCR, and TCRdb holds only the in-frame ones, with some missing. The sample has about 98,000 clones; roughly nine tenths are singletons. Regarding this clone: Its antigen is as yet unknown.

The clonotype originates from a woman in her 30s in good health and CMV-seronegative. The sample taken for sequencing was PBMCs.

The CDR3 is CASSLSGTTYEQYF. The DNA for the CDR3 is TGTGCCAGCAGCTTAAGCGGGACAACCTACGAGCAGTACTTC. This chain connects TRBV7-2 to TRBJ2-7, with a possible D match to TRBD2 (7 bases). With 2 bases removed from V and 2 bases from J, the gap between germline ends came to 10 bases. The CDR3 totals 14 residues. Per germline, CDR1 SGHTA and CDR2 FQGNSA.